A single sample is the source of the 26 T cell receptor beta chains below, sequenced in a study of T cell repertoires in cytomegalovirus infection. Via MiXCR, TCRdb re-called the reads, giving one row per CDR3 protein. The top ten hold approximately 12% of the sample, which has 310,000 or so distinct CDR3 sequences, roughly 15% seen once. The material sequenced was PBMCs. The receptors here all came from a human donor in good health (CMV status not recorded). Some clones in this sample may be carry-over from other donors' samples.

This clonotype was observed many times. The rearrangement uses TRBV7-2 and TRBJ2-2, with a weak D call TRBD2 (6 bases). The CDR3 loop spans 16 amino acids. V was trimmed by 5 bases and J by 5 bases, leaving 18 bases between them. In germline, CDR1 is SGHTA, CDR2 FQGNSA. The CDR3 loop is CASSRSGTSRTGELFF. CDR3 in DNA: TGTGCCAGCAGCAGATCCGGGACTTCCCGTACCGGGGAGCTGTTTTTT.

The V call is TRBV10-3, the J call TRBJ2-7, with a possible D match to TRBD1 (5 bases). Trimming stripped 2 bases from V and 5 bases from J, with 10 bases between. CDR1 ENHRY and CDR2 SYGVKD come from the germline V gene. There are 13 residues in the CDR3. The CDR3 sequence: CAISEATVNEQYF. DNA for the CDR3: TGTGCCATCAGTGAGGCGACAGTAAACGAGCAGTACTTC.

This clonotype has only a few counts. The V gene is TRBV10-3, the J gene TRBJ2-5, with a tentative D call TRBD2 (5 bases). Trimming shortened V by 0 bases and J by 7 bases, and 6 bases separated the two germline ends. The CDR3 runs 12 residues. Germline loops: CDR1 ENHRY, CDR2 SYGVKD. In nucleotides, the CDR3 is TGTGCCATCAGTGAGTCGAGCGGGACCCAGTACTTC. This translates into CAISESSGTQYF.

J is TRBJ2-1 and V is TRBV4-2; 11 nucleotides align to TRBD2. Per germline, CDR1 LGHNA and CDR2 YNFKEQ. Trimming took 5 bases from V and 3 from J; bases not matched to a gene: 6. The CDR3 covers 16 residues. The CDR3 reads CASSGPGLADYNEQFF. CDR3 nucleotides: TGTGCCAGCAGCGGCCCGGGACTAGCGGACTACAATGAGCAGTTCTTC.

The genes are TRBV2 and TRBJ1-4; 9 nucleotides line up with TRBD1. This CDR3 is built from 14 residues. The trim removed 4 bases at V and 8 bases at J, leaving 5 bases unmatched. Germline CDR1 SNHLY, CDR2 FYNNEI. CDR3 amino acids: CASSATGGVEKLFF. The CDR3, as DNA: TGTGCCAGCAGTGCGACAGGGGGTGTGGAAAAACTGTTTTTT.

This chain joins TRBV9 and TRBJ1-2, with 8 bases matching TRBD1. Germline V gene lookup returns CDR1 SGDLS and CDR2 YYNGEE. V lost 4 bases to trimming and J lost 4 bases; unmatched junction nucleotides: 12. The CDR3 spans 16 residues. Here the CDR3 reads CASSFSLDRALYGYTF. The CDR3 nucleotides are TGTGCCAGCAGCTTCTCCCTGGACAGGGCTCTCTATGGCTACACCTTC.

This clonotype was seen many times. The DNA is left out, because the CDR3 cannot be placed on it with certainty; the CDR3 is given as TCRdb lists it. CDR3 protein: CASSTSVGRGKQFF. This chain uses TRBV12-3 or TRBV12-4 with TRBJ2-1; the table assigns TRBD1, which was not confirmed against the DNA. The CDR3 length equals 14 residues, ends included.

The V and J genes are TRBV2 and TRBJ2-5, with D tentatively TRBD1 (6 bases). Trimming removed 3 bases at V and 4 bases at J, with 12 bases between. The CDR3 consists of 14 residues. The germline V gene encodes CDR1 SNHLY and CDR2 FYNNEI. In DNA, the CDR3 is TGTGCCAGCAGTGATAGTCGAGGGGGAGAGACCCAGTACTTC. Translation gives CASSDSRGGETQYF.

The J gene is TRBJ2-5, the V gene TRBV20-1; 7 positions agree with TRBD1. CDR1 DFQATT and CDR2 SNEGSKA come from the germline V gene (reference sequence). The CDR3 covers 14 residues. V trimming: 6 bases; J trimming: 5 bases; junction bases outside the gene matches: 12. The chain's CDR3 is CSAHDRTGAETQYF. CDR3 DNA sequence: TGCAGTGCCCACGACCGAACAGGGGCTGAGACCCAGTACTTC.

This clonotype has ten or more counts. This sequence joins TRBV7-2 and TRBJ2-2; tentative D call: TRBD2 (5 bases). From germline, CDR1 is SGHTA and CDR2 FQGNSA. V lost 0 bases and J lost 2, with 10 bases in between. The CDR3 sequence is 16 residues long. CDR3 sequence (DNA): TGTGCCAGCAGCTTAGCGGCCCGGGGTAACACCGGGGAGCTGTTTTTT. Its protein is CASSLAARGNTGELFF.

The chain employs TRBV6-6 and TRBJ2-7; 7 nucleotides match TRBD2. The length of the CDR3 is 11 residues. After removal of 8 bases from V and 12 bases from J, the junction contained 10 bases not matched to a gene. The V gene's germline CDR1 is MNHNY and CDR2 SVGAGI (reference sequence). Here the CDR3 DNA reads TGTGCCAGCTCAGACGCGGGGGTTCCGTACTTC. Translation: CASSDAGVPYF.

This clonotype was seen only a few times. The rearrangement links TRBV24-1 to TRBJ1-2, with TRBD1 matching over 7 bases. Looked up from germline, CDR1 is KGHDR and CDR2 is SFDVKD. Trimming took 7 bases from V and 3 from J; bases not matched to a gene: 4. CDR3 length equals 13 residues. The CDR3 region is CATRDRTYYGYTF. The DNA for the CDR3 is TGTGCCACCAGGGACAGGACCTACTATGGCTACACCTTC.

The rearrangement joins TRBV9 to TRBJ2-3, with D tentatively TRBD2 (6 bases). The CDR3 contains 17 residues. V shed 0 bases and J shed 1 base, with 15 bases lying between them. Germline loops: CDR1 SGDLS, CDR2 YYNGEE. CDR3: CASSVDPAGSRTDTQYF. CDR3 in DNA: TGTGCCAGCAGCGTAGATCCGGCGGGGAGCCGCACAGATACGCAGTATTTT. The variable domain in full, with the rest retrieved from reference TRBV9 and TRBJ2-3, is DSGVTQTPKHLITATGQRVTLRCSPRSGDLSVYWYQQSLDQGLQFLIQYYNGEERAKGNILERFSAQQFPDLHSELNLSSLELGDSALYFCASSVDPAGSRTDTQYFGPGTRLTVL.

There are a few counts of this clonotype. This sequence joins TRBV4-3 and TRBJ2-2; 9 nucleotides line up with TRBD1. The CDR3 runs 18 residues. The V segment lost 2 bases and the J segment 3 bases; nucleotides outside the gene matches: 10. The germline gives CDR1 LGHNA, CDR2 YSLEER. The CDR3, as DNA: TGCGCCAGCAGCCAAAACCCACCGGGACAGGGATACACCGGGGAGCTGTTTTTT. Its translation is CASSQNPPGQGYTGELFF.

This clonotype was picked up a small number of times. The chain has TRBV7-3 and TRBJ2-3, with 9 bases that match TRBD1. This CDR3 has 16 residues. J gave up 1 base and V 6 bases, and 8 bases lay outside the gene matches. Germline assignment: CDR1 SGHTA and CDR2 FQGTGA. CDR3 sequence reads: CASRLQDRGGTDTQYF. The CDR3 coding sequence is TGTGCCAGCAGGTTACAGGACAGGGGCGGCACAGATACGCAGTATTTT.

V is TRBV20-1 and J is TRBJ1-4; tentatively, D is TRBD1 (6 bases). V was trimmed by 0 bases and J by 4 bases, leaving 12 bases between them. The length of the CDR3 is 15 residues. The germline V gene has CDR1 DFQATT and CDR2 SNEGSKA (reference sequence). The CDR3 bases are TGCAGTGCTAGAGATCCGAGGGGGGGTAATGAAAAACTGTTTTTT. Its protein is CSARDPRGGNEKLFF.

This clonotype was detected ten times or more. The J gene is TRBJ1-3, the V gene TRBV7-2; D ambiguous. The germline V and J ends were trimmed by 4 bases and 0 bases, with 13 bases remaining between them. Germline CDR1 SGHTA, CDR2 FQGNSA. There are 16 residues in the CDR3. CDR3 amino acids: CASSSTPKPSGNTIYF. CDR3 nucleotide sequence: TGTGCCAGCAGCTCCACTCCCAAACCCTCTGGAAACACCATATATTTT. Complete variable domain (other parts from reference TRBV7-2 and TRBJ1-3): GAGVSQSPSNKVTEKGKDVELRCDPISGHTALYWYRQSLGQGLEFLIYFQGNSAPDKSGLPSDRFSAERTGGSVSTLTIQRTQQEDSAVYLCASSSTPKPSGNTIYFGEGSWLTVV.

The V and J genes are TRBV27 and TRBJ1-5; possible D gene TRBD1, 6 bases. V was trimmed by 2 bases and J by 4 bases, leaving 12 bases between them. The CDR3 runs to 15 residues. Germline CDR1 and CDR2: MNHEY and SMNVEV (reference sequence). CDR3 sequence (DNA): TGTGCCAGCAGTTTAAGTTGGGGGCGGAATCAGCCCCAGCATTTT. This codes for CASSLSWGRNQPQHF.

The CDR3 sequence is CASSPHRASGNTIYF. Written as DNA, the CDR3 is TGTGCCAGCAGTCCGCACAGGGCGTCTGGAAACACCATATATTTT. The rearrangement joins TRBV12-3 or TRBV12-4 to TRBJ1-3, with D maybe TRBD1 (6 bases). Between the trimmed V and J ends, which lost 5 bases and 1 base, there was a span of 12 bases. This CDR3 spans 15 amino acids.

This clonotype was seen at least ten times. This chain links TRBV7-2 with TRBJ2-3; D possibly matches TRBD1 or TRBD2 (5 bases each). The CDR3 consists of 14 residues. Trimming cost V 6 bases and J 0 bases, with 10 bases left between them. CDR1 is SGHTA and CDR2 is FQGNSA in the germline V gene. This chain's CDR3 is CASRVRDSTDTQYF. The CDR3 DNA reads as TGTGCCAGCAGGGTAAGGGACAGCACAGATACGCAGTATTTT.

This clonotype was detected ten times or more. The chain combines TRBV3-1 with TRBJ2-3; the match to TRBD2 covers 15 bases. V was pared by 4 bases and J by 2 bases, with 10 bases of the junction left unmatched. The germline gives CDR1 LGHDT, CDR2 YNNKEL (reference sequence). The CDR3 sequence is 19 residues long. CDR3 coding DNA: TGTGCCAGCAGCCCCGGACTAGCGGGGGGGCCGACAGTCACAGATACGCAGTATTTT. Encoded protein: CASSPGLAGGPTVTDTQYF.

V gene TRBV20-1 combines with J gene TRBJ1-1; D is perhaps TRBD1 (5 bases). Per germline, CDR1 DFQATT and CDR2 SNEGSKA (reference sequence). Trimming pared 3 bases from V and 5 bases from J, leaving 13 bases between. The CDR3 sequence is 13 residues long. CDR3 nucleotides: TGCAGTGCTAGGTTCGGGGGGAAAACTGAAGCTTTCTTT. This translates into CSARFGGKTEAFF.

This clonotype has at least ten counts. The V and J genes are TRBV7-9 and TRBJ2-1; 9 bases are shared with TRBD1. CDR3 length equals 16 residues. CDR1 and CDR2 (germline): SEHNR, FQNEAQ (reference sequence). Germline trimming cut 2 bases from V and 3 bases from J; bases unmatched to any gene: 5. The CDR3 loop reads CASSLLGQGGYNEQFF. The CDR3 nucleotides are TGTGCCAGCAGCTTATTGGGACAGGGTGGCTACAATGAGCAGTTCTTC.

This chain uses TRBV7-2 with TRBJ1-2; no firm D call. Trimming cost V 5 bases and J 0 bases, with 13 bases left between them. Germline CDR1 reads SGHTA; CDR2 reads FQGNSA. The CDR3 totals 15 residues. CDR3 nucleotide sequence: TGTGCCAGCAGCACATATCTCCAAGCTAACTATGGCTACACCTTC. Translating gives CASSTYLQANYGYTF.

This clonotype came up many times. The chain is built from TRBV28 and TRBJ1-6; D call uncertain. The germline CDR1 and CDR2 sequences are MDHEN and SYDVKM. The CDR3 sequence is 20 residues long. V was shortened by 2 bases and J by 0 bases, with 20 bases between the two germline ends. This CDR3 reads CASSLVPVRRGSSYNSPLHF. CDR3 sequence (DNA): TGTGCCAGCAGTTTAGTCCCGGTCCGGCGAGGGAGCTCCTATAATTCACCCCTCCACTTT. The full variable domain, rest sourced from reference TRBV28 and TRBJ1-6, is DVKVTQSSRYLVKRTGEKVFLECVQDMDHENMFWYRQDPGLGLRLIYFSYDVKMKEKGDIPEGYSVSREKKERFSLILESASTNQTSMYLCASSLVPVRRGSSYNSPLHFGNGTRLTVT.

This clonotype was seen a few times. V is TRBV4-1 and J is TRBJ1-2; a weak D match, TRBD1 (6 bases). The V gene lost 4 bases and the J gene lost 8 bases, with 17 bases spanning the gap. Germline assignment: CDR1 MGHRA and CDR2 YSYEKL. The CDR3 contains 14 residues. DNA for the CDR3: TGCGCCAGCAGCCCCGGGGACAAGATGGGCGGCTACACCTTC. As protein: CASSPGDKMGGYTF.